These 9 T cell receptor beta chains were sequenced from one sample in a study of T-cell memory formation after mild COVID-19. One entry per CDR3 protein, called by TCRdb with MiXCR from the 5' RACE reads. The data show a few hundred thousand distinct CDR3 sequences, with roughly 15% seen just once and approximately 20% held by the top ten. The sample taken for sequencing was PBMCs or a T cell subset sorted from them (not recorded which). The receptors derive from a man between 18 and 29 years old who had mild COVID-19 (a few samples of this study predate the infection). Cell type and time point are not known.

The V gene is TRBV5-1, the J gene TRBJ2-6; D may be TRBD2 (5 bases). Germline loops: CDR1 SGHRS, CDR2 YFSETQ. This CDR3 has 16 residues. Between the trimmed V and J ends, which lost 1 base and 1 base, there was a span of 9 bases. CDR3 coding DNA: TGCGCCAGCAGCTTGATCGGGGTTTCTGGGGCCAACGTCCTGACTTTC. Its protein is CASSLIGVSGANVLTF. Complete variable domain (other parts from reference TRBV5-1 and TRBJ2-6): KAGVTQTPRYLIKTRGQQVTLSCSPISGHRSVSWYQQTPGQGLQFLFEYFSETQRNKGNFPGRFSGRQFSNSRSEMNVSTLELGDSALYLCASSLIGVSGANVLTFGAGSRLTVL.

A few counts support this clonotype. This rearrangement joins TRBV7-6 to TRBJ2-7; either TRBD1 or TRBD2 may fit D (5 bases each). The CDR3 covers 13 residues. Germline CDR1 is SGHVS and CDR2 is FNYEAQ. The V gene lost 5 bases and the J gene lost 3 bases, with 11 bases spanning the gap. The CDR3: CASSRGPLYEQYV. The CDR3 nucleotides read TGTGCCAGCAGCCGGGGACCCCTCTACGAGCAGTACGTC.

This sequence joins TRBV9 and TRBJ1-4; D gene unclear. CDR1 and CDR2 from the germline V gene are SGDLS and YYNGEE. The CDR3 sequence is 14 residues long. The V end lost 3 bases, the J end lost 0 bases, and 6 bases lay between the germline ends. CDR3 protein: CASSATATNEKLFF. As DNA, the CDR3 is TGTGCCAGCAGCGCGACCGCAACTAATGAAAAACTGTTTTTT.

The V gene is TRBV20-1, the J gene TRBJ1-1, with 7 positions matching TRBD1. Looked up from germline, CDR1 is DFQATT and CDR2 is SNEGSKA (reference sequence). Trimming at V came to 0 bases and at J to 1 base, leaving 2 bases not matched to a gene. The CDR3 spans 14 residues. The CDR3 reads CSARDQGENTEAFF. As DNA, the CDR3 is TGCAGTGCTAGAGATCAGGGGGAGAACACTGAAGCTTTCTTT.

This sequence joins TRBV12-3 or TRBV12-4 and TRBJ1-1; 9 bases fit TRBD1. Unmatched junction bases numbered 11, after V lost 4 bases and J lost 11 bases. The CDR3 is made up of 14 amino acids. CDR3 nucleotide sequence: TGTGCCAGCAGTTCGACAGGGGGGCTAGTTTCTGCTTTCTTT. Translating gives CASSSTGGLVSAFF.

In its sample, this clonotype was seen a few times. The rearrangement uses TRBV6-5 and TRBJ1-2; D gene ambiguous. The germline V and J ends were trimmed by 0 bases and 3 bases, with 14 bases remaining between them. CDR3 length: 16 amino acids. Germline assignment: CDR1 MNHEY and CDR2 SVGAGI. CDR3 coding DNA: TGTGCCAGCAGTTACTCGACACGGGATCGTCACTATGGCTACACCTTC. This gives the protein CASSYSTRDRHYGYTF.

This clonotype has just a few counts. The rearrangement joins TRBV18 to TRBJ2-5; D possibly corresponds to TRBD2 (5 bases). V was shortened by 3 bases and J by 2 bases, with 10 bases between the two germline ends. The CDR3 spans 14 residues. CDR1 and CDR2 (germline): KGHSH, LQKENI. For the CDR3, the DNA is TGTGCCAGCTCACCGGCGAGCGGACAAGAGACCCAGTACTTC. Encoded protein: CASSPASGQETQYF.

This clonotype appeared a few times. The rearrangement links TRBV9 to TRBJ2-6; 8 bases fit TRBD1. The CDR3 extends over 19 amino acids. V was pared by 4 bases and J by 0 bases, with 12 bases of the junction left unmatched. Germline-derived CDR1 and CDR2 are SGDLS and YYNGEE. The CDR3 bases are TGTGCCAGCAGCTCAAGACTCGGACAGGGCCTCTCTGGGGCCAACGTCCTGACTTTC. This gives the protein CASSSRLGQGLSGANVLTF. The complete variable domain, with remaining parts taken from reference TRBV9 and TRBJ2-6, reads DSGVTQTPKHLITATGQRVTLRCSPRSGDLSVYWYQQSLDQGLQFLIQYYNGEERAKGNILERFSAQQFPDLHSELNLSSLELGDSALYFCASSSRLGQGLSGANVLTFGAGSRLTVL.

This clonotype has a handful of counts. This chain links TRBV4-1 with TRBJ2-7; D possibly corresponds to TRBD2 (7 bases). CDR1 and CDR2 from the germline V gene are MGHRA and YSYEKL. Trimming shortened V by 0 bases and J by 4 bases, and 16 bases separated the two germline ends. This CDR3 has 16 amino acids. The CDR3 DNA follows: TGCGCCAGCAGCCAAGAAGAACGCGGGGGCTTTTACGAGCAGTACGTC. Translated: CASSQEERGGFYEQYV.